These T cell receptor beta chains were read from a single sample in a study of T cells in Graves' hyperthyroidism and ophthalmopathy. MiXCR, applied by TCRdb to the multiplex PCR reads, yields one record per CDR3 protein. The sample carries around 300,000 distinct CDR3 sequences, around 20% recorded once. The specimen sequenced was blood. The receptors stem from a man aged 30 to 45 with Graves' ophthalmopathy. Both conserved end residues are part of each CDR3. The order of the fields is J gene, D gene, clone size, V gene, CDR3 protein, CDR3 DNA. A D gene is named only where the DNA matches it firmly. The size entry is marked missing in some rows and otherwise reads once, few, many or a size class.

J: TRBJ2-3
D: TRBD2
size: .
V: TRBV6-2/TRBV6-3
CDR3: CASSQSLAGDSSGTQYF
DNA: TGTGCCAGCAGTCAATCACTAGCGGGAGATTCCTCTGGTACGCAGTATTTT

J: TRBJ1-5
D: .
size: .
V: TRBV5-5
CDR3: CASSRDGIYQPQHF
DNA: TGTGCCAGCAGCCGGGACGGTATCTATCAGCCCCAGCATTTT

J: TRBJ2-3
D: .
size: .
V: TRBV24-1
CDR3: CATSDIHPTDTQYF
DNA: TGTGCCACCAGTGATATACATCCCACAGATACGCAGTATTTT

J: TRBJ2-1
D: .
size: many
V: TRBV28
CDR3: CASSLVGRESENEQFF
DNA: TGTGCCAGCAGTTTAGTAGGACGGGAGAGCGAGAATGAGCAGTTCTTC

J: TRBJ2-1
D: TRBD2
size: .
V: TRBV7-9
CDR3: CASSRGGTSGMSGEQFF
DNA: TGTGCCAGCAGCCGGGGGGGGACTAGCGGGATGTCAGGTGAGCAGTTCTTC

J: TRBJ1-1
D: .
size: many
V: TRBV3-1
CDR3: CASGRMNTEAFF
DNA: TGTGCCAGCGGACGTATGAACACTGAAGCTTTCTTT

J: TRBJ1-4
D: TRBD1
size: .
V: TRBV7-8
CDR3: CASTRDRGGEKLFF
DNA: TGTGCCAGCACCCGAGACAGGGGAGGTGAAAAACTGTTTTTT

J: TRBJ2-7
D: .
size: many
V: TRBV2
CDR3: CASTGGRWAYEQYF
DNA: TGTGCCAGCACGGGGGGCAGGTGGGCCTACGAGCAGTACTTC

J: TRBJ2-1
D: TRBD1
size: .
V: TRBV29-1
CDR3: CSVDQRTGYNEQFF
DNA: TGCAGCGTTGACCAACGGACAGGGTACAATGAGCAGTTCTTC

J: TRBJ1-1
D: .
size: few
V: TRBV6-5
CDR3: CASSYPGNMNTEAFF
DNA: TGTGCCAGCAGTTACCCAGGGAACATGAACACTGAAGCTTTCTTT

J: TRBJ2-2
D: .
size: once
V: TRBV7-9
CDR3: CASSFEVYTGELFF
DNA: TGTGCCAGCAGCTTTGAGGTGTACACCGGGGAGCTGTTTTTT

J: TRBJ2-2
D: .
size: .
V: TRBV2
CDR3: CASSEFSSSTGELFF
DNA: TGTGCCAGCAGTGAATTCTCGTCCAGCACCGGGGAGCTGTTTTTT

J: TRBJ2-3
D: .
size: .
V: TRBV30
CDR3: CAWQHLGISDTQYF
DNA: TGTGCCTGGCAGCATTTGGGGATCTCAGATACGCAGTATTTT

J: TRBJ2-5
D: .
size: few
V: TRBV29-1
CDR3: CSIIRHPQETQYF
DNA: TGCAGCATTATACGACATCCCCAAGAGACCCAGTACTTC

J: TRBJ2-1
D: .
size: .
V: TRBV12-3/TRBV12-4
CDR3: CASSQGSDEQFF
DNA: TGTGCCAGCAGTCAGGGGAGCGATGAGCAGTTCTTC

J: TRBJ2-2
D: TRBD1
size: .
V: TRBV2
CDR3: CASSGQAYTGELFF
DNA: TGTGCCAGTTCGGGACAGGCGTACACCGGGGAGCTGTTTTTT

J: TRBJ1-1
D: .
size: many
V: TRBV12-3/TRBV12-4
CDR3: CASSLDFGVTEAFF
DNA: TGTGCCAGCAGTTTAGATTTTGGGGTCACTGAAGCTTTCTTT

J: TRBJ2-3
D: .
size: few
V: TRBV24-1
CDR3: CATSGTGNGDTQYF
DNA: TGTGCCACCAGTGGAACAGGGAATGGAGATACGCAGTATTTT